This T cell receptor (beta chain) comes out of a study of blood T cell repertoires in COVID-19. Across the study: Acute-phase and convalescent COVID-19 samples originated in the United States, Italy and Spain.

The germline CDR1 and CDR2 sequences are MGHRA and YSYEKL. V shed 5 bases and J shed 4 bases, with 15 bases lying between them. The CDR3 has 15 amino acids. Repertoires were generated with immunoSEQ multiplex PCR, while TCRdb's copy carries only in-frame clones and drops some. The sample has roughly 250,000 clones, approximately 83% seen once; the top ten hold approximately 7%. The origin of this receptor is a woman in her fifties or sixties with acute or convalescent COVID-19. This chain links TRBV4-1 with TRBJ1-3; perhaps TRBD1 as D (6 bases). Sequencing used peripheral blood. The CDR3 bases are TGCGCCAGCAGCGCACCGGGACACGGAGGAAACACCATATATTTT. Protein sequence: CASSAPGHGGNTIYF.